These 4 T cell receptor beta chains were sequenced from one sample in a study of blood T cell repertoires in COVID-19. The protocol was immunoSEQ multiplex PCR, while the TCRdb copy is restricted to in-frame clones and leaves out a portion. The profile covers 130,000 or so clones, with around 89% appearing a single time and more than 3.5% taken by the ten largest. Sequenced input: peripheral blood. The receptors were gathered from a man in his sixties with COVID-19, enrolled during active disease.

The V and J genes are TRBV2 and TRBJ1-1; no clear D gene. This CDR3 has 13 amino acids. CDR1 is SNHLY and CDR2 is FYNNEI in the germline V gene. V shed 4 bases and J shed 1 base, with 7 bases lying between them. The CDR3 loop reads CASSGLSNTEAFF. The DNA of the CDR3 is TGTGCCAGCAGTGGTCTCTCGAACACTGAAGCTTTCTTT.

On this clone itself: A junction end diverges from the germline sequence, so it may reflect a read error. The chain has TRBV19 and TRBJ1-5; D remains ambiguous. The CDR3 has 14 residues. Germline-derived CDR1 and CDR2 are LNHDA and SQIVND (reference sequence). CDR3 coding DNA: TGTGTCAGTCATAAGGAGGGAAGGGATCAGCCCCAGCATTTT. Residues: CVSHKEGRDQPQHF.

The chain carries TRBV6-5 and TRBJ1-4, with a tentative D call TRBD1 (6 bases). This CDR3 comprises 14 residues. V gave up 5 bases and J gave up 3 bases, with 10 bases separating them. Germline V CDR1 and CDR2: MNHEY, SVGAGI. The CDR3 reads CASSQGSANEKLFF. Written as DNA, the CDR3 is TGTGCCAGCAGTCAGGGGTCGGCTAATGAAAAACTGTTTTTT.

This chain joins TRBV6-5 and TRBJ1-1; 8 positions agree with TRBD1. J lost 2 bases, V lost 2 bases, and 4 bases had no gene match. The CDR3 consists of 15 residues. The germline gives CDR1 MNHEY, CDR2 SVGAGI. CDR3 sequence reads: CASSYVAGGNTEAFF. In nucleotides, the CDR3 is TGTGCCAGCAGTTACGTGGCAGGGGGCAACACTGAAGCTTTCTTT.